This T cell receptor beta chain was profiled in a study of Ad26.COV2.S vaccination and SARS-CoV-2 variants. The protocol was immunoSEQ multiplex PCR, while the TCRdb copy is restricted to in-frame clones and leaves out a portion. The top ten clones hold around 7.4% of a sample with about 380,000 clones, 80% to 90% of them seen once. CDR3 size: 14 residues. V lost 4 bases and J lost 5; bases outside the gene matches: 7. The germline V gene has CDR1 MNHEY and CDR2 SVGAGI. Treatment noted: 19 received Ad26.COV2.S at low or high dose, single or two shots; 5 received placebo; per-sample allocation not given. Collection of the samples took place on day 63 after the first injection of vaccine or placebo.

Specimen: peripheral blood, collected in a trial of Ad26.COV2.S vaccine versus placebo. This TCR derives from a person aged 18-65 years who received the Ad26.COV2.S COVID-19 vaccine or a placebo. This sequence joins TRBV6-5 and TRBJ1-2; 7 bases are shared with TRBD1. The CDR3, as DNA: TGTGCCAGCAGTTCCTCCGGACAGGTGTATGGCTACACCTTC. Residues: CASSSSGQVYGYTF.